Shown below are 6 T cell receptor beta chains from a single sample sequenced in a study of blood T cell repertoires in COVID-19. The method was immunoSEQ multiplex PCR; TCRdb's version includes in-frame clones alone and lacks a portion of them. This table has around 320,000 clones, around 89% appearing once. The sample taken for sequencing was PBMCs or T cells enriched from blood (not recorded which). These receptor sequences come from a woman aged 18-29 years with acute COVID-19.

J is TRBJ2-3 and V is TRBV7-9; a weak D match, TRBD2 (6 bases). Trimming took off 5 bases at V and 0 bases at J, with 12 bases between the two ends. The CDR3 sequence is 15 residues long. The germline CDR1 and CDR2 sequences are SEHNR and FQNEAQ (reference sequence). The CDR3 DNA follows: TGTGCCAGCAGCGAGCGCGGGGCGAGCACAGATACGCAGTATTTT. It codes for CASSERGASTDTQYF.

CDR3 bases: TGTGCCAGCAGCTTGTTCGACAGGGTCTATGGCTACACCTTC. Protein sequence: CASSLFDRVYGYTF. This chain uses TRBV5-8 with TRBJ1-2; 7 bases agree with TRBD1. Germline loops: CDR1 SGHTS, CDR2 YDEGEE. The CDR3 covers 14 residues. J gave up 4 bases and V 1 base, and 4 bases lay outside the gene matches. Looking up the rest from reference TRBV5-8 and TRBJ1-2 gives the full variable domain: EAGVTQSPTHLIKTRGQQATLRCSPISGHTSVYWYQQALGLGLQFLLWYDEGEERNRGNFPPRFSGRQFPNYSSELNVNALELEDSALYLCASSLFDRVYGYTFGSGTRLTVV.

The genes are TRBV5-6 and TRBJ2-1; D is uncertain. From germline, CDR1 is SGHDT and CDR2 YYEEEE. V was clipped by 2 bases and J by 4 bases, with 4 bases between them. CDR3 length: 12 amino acids. CDR3 DNA sequence: TGTGCCAGCAGCTTTCGGTACAATGAGCAGTTCTTC. Translating it yields CASSFRYNEQFF.

This clone was picked up one time. The chain uses TRBV28 and TRBJ2-7; maybe TRBD2 (5 bases). This CDR3 is built from 14 residues. Germline V CDR1 and CDR2: MDHEN, SYDVKM. The V gene lost 3 bases and the J gene lost 4 bases, with 13 bases spanning the gap. CDR3 in DNA: TGTGCCAGCAGTTTCCGGGATGGCTCTTACGAGCAGTACTTC. Protein: CASSFRDGSYEQYF.

The chain couples TRBV14 to TRBJ1-1, with D maybe TRBD1 (5 bases). Germline V gene sequence: CDR1 SGHDN, CDR2 FVKESK. The CDR3 is 13 amino acids. V lost 4 bases, J lost 3 bases, and 9 bases lay in between. The CDR3 DNA reads TGTGCCAGCAGCCGACAGAGAGACACTGAAGCTTTCTTT. This gives the protein CASSRQRDTEAFF.

This sequence joins TRBV6-5 and TRBJ2-2; 7 bases map to TRBD1. V was pared by 7 bases and J by 4 bases, with 6 bases of the junction left unmatched. Looked up from germline, CDR1 is MNHEY and CDR2 is SVGAGI. The CDR3 loop spans 14 amino acids. CDR3 amino acids: CASTWTGRTGELFF. The CDR3 DNA reads as TGTGCCAGCACCTGGACAGGTCGCACCGGGGAGCTGTTTTTT.